The clone carrying this T cell receptor beta chain has just a few counts. As yet, its antigen is unknown. The data belong to a study of T cells in Graves' hyperthyroidism and ophthalmopathy. Study outcomes and limitations: The blood repertoire included most of the expanded thyroid clonotypes above 0.001.

TCR beta CDR3 regions were amplified from RNA. A first-round RT-PCR of the TCR CDR3 used the HTBI primer set. TCRdb called the multiplex PCR reads again in MiXCR, with one record for every CDR3 protein. The repertoire holds roughly 740,000 distinct CDR3 sequences, with roughly 15% as singletons. J lost 8 bases, V lost 4 bases, and 10 bases had no gene match. CDR1 and CDR2 from the germline V gene are SGDLS and YYNGEE. This CDR3 is built from 16 residues. This clonotype was obtained from a man between 18 and 29 years old with Graves' hyperthyroidism. The chain employs TRBV9 and TRBJ2-1; 12 positions agree with TRBD2. The sequenced sample was blood. CDR3 loop: CASSHRLAGDRDEQFF. The DNA for the CDR3 is TGTGCCAGCAGCCATAGACTAGCGGGAGATAGGGATGAGCAGTTCTTC.